Shown below are 6 T cell receptor beta chains from a single sample sequenced in a study of neurological immune-mediated disorders. In TCRdb, the 5' RACE reads were re-called with MiXCR into one record per CDR3 protein. The sample lists 35,000 to 40,000 distinct CDR3 sequences, 11% occurring once. The material sequenced was CD4+ T cells from blood. The receptor set was obtained from a woman aged 25 to 39 with HTLV-1-associated myelopathy (HAM/TSP).

This clonotype was picked up many times. The chain combines TRBV3-1 with TRBJ2-4; D is perhaps TRBD2 (7 bases). V lost 1 base, J lost 9 bases, and 19 bases lay in between. Germline V lookup: CDR1 LGHDT, CDR2 YNNKEL (reference sequence). CDR3 length equals 16 residues. CDR3 sequence: CASSQVLPGGRGIQYF. As DNA, the CDR3 is TGTGCCAGCAGCCAAGTCTTGCCGGGGGGCCGGGGCATTCAGTACTTC.

The chain combines TRBV15 with TRBJ1-1; unclear D gene. The CDR3 spans 16 residues. Germline V gives CDR1 LNHNV, CDR2 YYDKDF (reference sequence). Trimming stripped 5 bases from V and 1 base from J, with 17 bases between. The CDR3 DNA sequence: TGTGCCACCAGCCCCGGGTTAGTATCCGCGAACACTGAAGCTTTCTTT. It translates to CATSPGLVSANTEAFF.

This clonotype has ten or more counts. The chain has TRBV20-1 and TRBJ2-1, with D perhaps matching TRBD1 (6 bases). CDR3 size: 14 residues. Germline V gene data show CDR1 as DFQATT and CDR2 as SNEGSKA (reference sequence). V lost 3 bases and J 3 bases, leaving 12 bases between the germline ends. This CDR3 reads CSASWGPYYNEQFF. The CDR3 DNA is TGCAGTGCTAGTTGGGGGCCATACTACAATGAGCAGTTCTTC.

Many counts were recorded for this clonotype. The chain is built from TRBV12-3 or TRBV12-4 and TRBJ1-4; 7 bases line up with TRBD1. The V and J ends lost 5 bases and 8 bases, in that order; junction bases with no gene match: 8. The CDR3 extends over 14 amino acids. CDR3 sequence: CASSPTGEKEKLFF. The CDR3, as DNA: TGTGCCAGCAGTCCCACAGGGGAGAAGGAAAAACTGTTTTTT.

This clonotype was seen at least ten times. The chain combines TRBV18 with TRBJ1-1; D might be TRBD1 (5 bases). Germline V gene sequence: CDR1 KGHSH, CDR2 LQKENI. The CDR3 runs 15 residues. Trimming shortened V by 3 bases and J by 1 base, and 12 bases separated the two germline ends. The CDR3 DNA sequence: TGTGCCAGCTCACCCGCCGGGGGGACGAACACTGAAGCTTTCTTT. Protein product: CASSPAGGTNTEAFF. Complete variable domain (other parts from reference TRBV18 and TRBJ1-1): NAGVMQNPRHLVRRRGQEARLRCSPMKGHSHVYWYRQLPEEGLKFMVYLQKENIIDESGMPKERFSAEFPKEGPSILRIQQVVRGDSAAYFCASSPAGGTNTEAFFGQGTRLTVV.

This clonotype has a handful of counts. V usage is TRBV18 and J usage is TRBJ2-3; 7 positions agree with TRBD2. Germline CDR1 reads KGHSH; CDR2 reads LQKENI. V lost 1 base to trimming and J lost 2 bases; unmatched junction nucleotides: 3. This CDR3 contains 15 residues. The CDR3 coding sequence is TGTGCCAGCTCACCACAGCGGGGCCTCACAGATACGCAGTATTTT. It encodes CASSPQRGLTDTQYF.